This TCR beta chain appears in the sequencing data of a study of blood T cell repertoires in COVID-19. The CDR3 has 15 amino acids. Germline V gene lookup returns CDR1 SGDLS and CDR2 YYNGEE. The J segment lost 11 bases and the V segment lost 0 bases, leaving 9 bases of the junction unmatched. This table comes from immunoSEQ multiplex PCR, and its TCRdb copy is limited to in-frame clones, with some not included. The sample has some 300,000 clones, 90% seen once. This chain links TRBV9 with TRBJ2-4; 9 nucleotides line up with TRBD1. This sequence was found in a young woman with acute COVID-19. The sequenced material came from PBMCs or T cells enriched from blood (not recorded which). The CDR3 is CASSVEGTGMLVQYF. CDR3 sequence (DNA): TGTGCCAGCAGCGTAGAAGGGACAGGGATGTTGGTTCAGTACTTC.